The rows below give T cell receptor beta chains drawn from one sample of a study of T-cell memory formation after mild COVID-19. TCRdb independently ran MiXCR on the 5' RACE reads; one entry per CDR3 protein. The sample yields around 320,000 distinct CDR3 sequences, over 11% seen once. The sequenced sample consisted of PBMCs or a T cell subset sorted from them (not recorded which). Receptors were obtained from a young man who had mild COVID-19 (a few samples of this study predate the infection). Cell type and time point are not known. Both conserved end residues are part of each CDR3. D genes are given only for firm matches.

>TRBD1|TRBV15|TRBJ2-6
CATSRWTGAGANVLTF
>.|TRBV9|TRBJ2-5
CASSVIPSGIFQETQYF
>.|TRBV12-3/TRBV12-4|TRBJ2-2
CASSSDITGELFF
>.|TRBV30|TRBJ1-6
CAFGRELTPLHF
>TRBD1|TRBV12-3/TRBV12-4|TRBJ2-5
CASRKTGQETQYF
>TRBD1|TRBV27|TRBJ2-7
CATSGQGSYEQYF
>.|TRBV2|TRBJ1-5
CASRLTGQPQHF
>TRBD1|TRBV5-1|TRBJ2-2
CASSFDRADTGELFF
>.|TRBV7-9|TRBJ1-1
CASSLVRTNTEAFF
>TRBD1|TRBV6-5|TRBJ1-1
CASSRQGTEAFF
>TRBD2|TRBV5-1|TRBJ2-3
CASSVDSGGLTDTQYF
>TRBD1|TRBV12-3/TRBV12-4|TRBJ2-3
CASSYRVQGADTQYF
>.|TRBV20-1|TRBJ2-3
CSARDFSGTDTQYF
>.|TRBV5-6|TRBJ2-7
CASSRTLGTFNEQYF
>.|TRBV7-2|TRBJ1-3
CASSRGSLWETGNTIYF
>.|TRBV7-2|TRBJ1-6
CASSLRRGDSPLHF
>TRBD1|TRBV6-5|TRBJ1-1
CASPTPSHGYEGIRGLTDTEAFF
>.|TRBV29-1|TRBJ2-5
CSVMKETQYF
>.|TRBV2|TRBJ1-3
CASSGLVGLGNTIYF
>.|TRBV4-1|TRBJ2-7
CACSLRGESSYEQYF
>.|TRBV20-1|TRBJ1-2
CSAPQRYGYTF
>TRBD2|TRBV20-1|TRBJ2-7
CSARSKGLAGGLHLYF
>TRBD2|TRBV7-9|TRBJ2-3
CASSSLGTSLFFNTQYF
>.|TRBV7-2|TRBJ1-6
CASSLNYGTANSPLHF
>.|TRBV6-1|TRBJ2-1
CASSDDIVEFF
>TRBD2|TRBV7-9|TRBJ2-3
CASSLLAGVLDTQYF
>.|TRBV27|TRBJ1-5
CASRGASGNQPQHF
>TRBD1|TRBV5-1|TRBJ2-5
CASSNDRAWYF
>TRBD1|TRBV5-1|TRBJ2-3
CASSSDRVTSTDTQYF
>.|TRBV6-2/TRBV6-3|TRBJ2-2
CASTEPDRINTGELFF
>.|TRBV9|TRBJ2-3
CASSESGAADTQYF
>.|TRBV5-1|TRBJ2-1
CASSLVGVWNNEQFF
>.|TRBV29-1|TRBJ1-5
CSATNRDSPQHF
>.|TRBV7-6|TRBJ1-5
CASSLAPEGQPQHF
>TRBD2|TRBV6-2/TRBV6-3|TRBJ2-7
CASSKPGGIYEQYF
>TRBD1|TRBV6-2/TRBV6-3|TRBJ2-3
CASSGTGADTQYF
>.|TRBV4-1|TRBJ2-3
CASSQGQIGTDTQYF
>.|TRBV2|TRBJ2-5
CASSDRRRQETQYF
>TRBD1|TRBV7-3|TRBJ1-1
CASSTQGANTEAFF
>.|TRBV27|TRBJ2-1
CASSSNRGTSYNEQFF
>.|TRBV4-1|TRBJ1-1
CASSQLPGTEAFF
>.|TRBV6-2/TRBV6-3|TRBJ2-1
CASTVEALWAVYNEQFF
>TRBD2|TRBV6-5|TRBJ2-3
CASSSQTTTGGGTDTQYF